Below, 3 T cell receptor beta chains from the same sample are listed, as sequenced in a study of early T cells in non-severe SARS-CoV-2 infection. In TCRdb, the 5' RACE reads were re-called with MiXCR into one record per CDR3 protein. The data show 65,000 to 70,000 distinct CDR3 sequences, 12% seen once. The sample taken for sequencing was whole blood. The receptor set was obtained from an adult who was a healthcare worker with PCR-confirmed SARS-CoV-2 infection or an uninfected control (not recorded which).

This clonotype was detected many times. CDR3 protein: CASTHSGGAVDTQYF. The DNA for the CDR3 is TGTGCCAGCACCCACAGCGGGGGGGCCGTAGATACGCAGTATTTT. The chain has TRBV7-9 and TRBJ2-3, with 10 positions matching TRBD2. The CDR3 contains 15 residues. Germline V gives CDR1 SEHNR, CDR2 FQNEAQ (reference sequence). The V segment lost 7 bases and the J segment 5 bases; nucleotides outside the gene matches: 9.

V is TRBV10-2 and J is TRBJ2-5; D remains ambiguous. CDR3 size: 15 residues. Deletions cut 7 bases from V and 5 bases from J, with 20 bases between. CDR1 and CDR2 (germline): WSHSY, SAAADI. The chain's CDR3 is CASIPDRAAGETQYF. The CDR3 region has the DNA TGCGCCAGCATCCCAGATAGGGCGGCCGGGGAGACCCAGTACTTC.

V usage is TRBV6-2 or TRBV6-3 and J usage is TRBJ1-2; TRBD1 matches 7 bases. This CDR3 spans 14 amino acids. The V gene's germline CDR1 is MNHEY and CDR2 SVGEGT. The trim removed 4 bases at V and 4 bases at J, leaving 6 bases unmatched. CDR3 bases: TGTGCCAGCAGTTTACGACAGGGAACCTATGGCTACACCTTC. Translating gives CASSLRQGTYGYTF.